A single sample is the source of the 23 T cell receptor beta chains below, sequenced in a study of tumor-infiltrating lymphocytes in primary liver carcinoma. Each 20-30 mg portion of unsorted bulk tissue served as the source for co-extraction of RNA and DNA. The input was around 0.5 ug total RNA; TCR beta cDNA was made from it with a constant-region primer. TCR beta libraries came from three nested multiplex PCR rounds using slightly modified ARM-PCR. Running 9 to 10 cycles apiece, the first two PCR rounds relied on TRBV1-TRBV30 forward primers together with a C-beta reverse primer. TCRdb used MiXCR to reprocess the multiplex PCR reads, holding one entry per CDR3 protein. The profile shows 50,000 to 60,000 distinct CDR3 sequences, about 80% of them singletons. Sequences were obtained from liver tumor tissue from sampling region 5. Specified subset: tumor region T5, tumor centre. These receptors were obtained from a man aged 35 to 55 with primary liver carcinoma and hepatitis B virus infection.

A remark on this clonotype: A read error may account for a junction end that differs from germline. This chain uses TRBV29-1 with TRBJ1-2; TRBD1 aligns across 7 bases. Germline V gene data show CDR1 as SQVTM and CDR2 as ANQGSEA. CDR3 length: 14 amino acids. CDR3 region: CSALPDRDMNGYTF. The CDR3 DNA is TGCAGCGCCCTCCCTGACAGGGACATGAATGGCTACACGTTC.

This chain joins TRBV6-1 and TRBJ2-7; 10 bases line up with TRBD2. The CDR3 has 14 amino acids. In germline, CDR1 is MNHNS, CDR2 SASEGT. V was clipped by 7 bases and J by 12 bases; unmatched bases: 15. The CDR3 region is CASKSGLAAPVGYF. In DNA, the CDR3 is TGTGCCAGCAAGTCTGGACTAGCGGCCCCAGTCGGGTACTTC.

In this sample, this clonotype turned up many times. The chain uses TRBV9 and TRBJ2-7, with 7 bases that match TRBD1. This CDR3 is built from 15 residues. V gave up 4 bases and J gave up 2 bases; unmatched junction bases: 9. Per germline, CDR1 SGDLS and CDR2 YYNGEE. The CDR3 loop reads CASSPRQGWAYEQYF. In DNA form, the CDR3 reads TGTGCCAGCAGCCCTCGACAGGGTTGGGCCTACGAGCAGTACTTC.

This clonotype has ten or more counts. The chain recombines TRBV6-5 with TRBJ1-2; 7 nucleotides align to TRBD1. The CDR3 extends over 14 amino acids. V lost 0 bases, J lost 4 bases, and 2 bases stayed unmatched. Germline V gene sequence: CDR1 MNHEY, CDR2 SVGAGI. DNA for the CDR3: TGTGCCAGCAGTTACTCGTGGGACAGCTATGGCTACACCTTC. The encoded protein is CASSYSWDSYGYTF.

On this clonotype: It may be a read error: a sequence one base away is much more abundant. Without the conserved terminal phenylalanine or tryptophan, this CDR3 likely stems from a read error. This chain uses TRBV19 with TRBJ2-7; D perhaps matches TRBD2 (6 bases). This CDR3 is 14 amino acids long. Germline lookup yields CDR1 LNHDA and CDR2 SQIVND (reference sequence). The V and J ends lost 10 bases and 7 bases respectively, with 23 bases between them. For the CDR3, the DNA is TGTGCCACCTCTGGGACTCCCCGGGCCGAGGAGCAGTACTAC. Translating it yields CATSGTPRAEEQYY.

Note on this clonotype: This likely comes from a read error, as the CDR3 has no conserved phenylalanine or tryptophan at its end. This chain joins TRBV7-2 and TRBJ1-1; D unresolved. CDR3 length equals 15 residues. Germline lookup yields CDR1 SGHTA and CDR2 FQGNSA. V dropped 0 bases and J dropped 0 bases, with 8 bases sitting between them. The CDR3: CASSLAGPMNTEAFC. The CDR3 DNA is TGTGCCAGCAGCTTAGCCGGCCCAATGAACACTGAAGCTTTCTGT.

Turning to this clonotype: Its ends do not fully match the called genes, so a read error is possible. This chain links TRBV12-3 or TRBV12-4 with TRBJ2-7; D not certain. The CDR3 contains 13 residues. The CDR3 sequence is CASSLQQRYEQYF. In nucleotides, the CDR3 is TGCGCCAGCAGTTTACAGCAGAGATACGAGCAGTACTTC.

In the case of this clonotype: One end of the junction fails to match germline, which may point to a read error. V usage is TRBV6-2 or TRBV6-3 and J usage is TRBJ2-3; D possibly corresponds to TRBD2 (5 bases). This CDR3 is 13 amino acids long. Germline V gene data show CDR1 as MNHEY and CDR2 as SVGEGT. CDR3 sequence: CASSSALAHTQYF. The CDR3 bases are TGTGCTAGCAGTTCGGCATTAGCGCATACGCAGTATTTT.

About this clonotype: Given a much more abundant clone one base away, this may be a read error. The chain uses TRBV20-1 and TRBJ1-2; D is uncertain. The CDR3 is 11 amino acids. Trimming removed 7 bases from V and 6 bases from J, with 12 bases in between. Germline V gene data show CDR1 as DFQATT and CDR2 as SNEGSKA (reference sequence). The CDR3 protein is CSDPMAHGYTF. CDR3 in DNA: TGCAGTGATCCTATGGCTCATGGCTACACCTTC.

To note about this clonotype: Since a much larger clone is just one base distant, this may be a read error. This chain uses TRBV5-1 with TRBJ2-1; the D is unclear. The CDR3 consists of 13 residues. Germline V gene lookup returns CDR1 SGHRS and CDR2 YFSETQ. The CDR3 DNA reads as TGCGCCAGCAGCTCAGTCCAAGACAATGGGCAGTTCTTC. This codes for CASSSVQDNGQFF.

Comments on this clonotype: No conserved phenylalanine or tryptophan ends this CDR3, so it is likely a read error. The V gene is TRBV4-2, the J gene TRBJ2-1, with 10 nucleotides matching TRBD1. This CDR3 has 16 amino acids. The germline gives CDR1 LGHNA, CDR2 YNFKEQ. CDR3 amino acids: CVSSHVGGQGNNEQFI. The CDR3 nucleotides are TGTGTCAGCAGCCACGTCGGGGGACAGGGGAACAATGAGCAGTTCATC.

Worth noting for this clonotype: An end of the junction differs from the germline gene, which may be a read error. This chain joins TRBV11-2 and TRBJ2-2, with D tentatively TRBD2 (5 bases). This CDR3 region has 15 residues. Germline-derived CDR1 and CDR2 are SGHAT and FQNNGV. The chain's CDR3 is CASSLDISSPGELFF. The CDR3 DNA is TGTGCCAGCAGCTTAGATATAAGCAGCCCCGGGGAGTTGTTTTTT. Full variable domain (remainder filled in from reference TRBV11-2 and TRBJ2-2): EAGVAQSPRYKIIEKRQSVAFWCNPISGHATLYWYQQILGQGPKLLIQFQNNGVVDDSQLPKDRFSAERLKGVDSTLKIQPAKLEDSAVYLCASSLDISSPGELFFGEGSRLTVL.

Notes on this clonotype: At one end, the junction sequence differs from germline, possibly due to a read error. V and J are TRBV6-6 and TRBJ1-2; 7 bases are shared with TRBD1. Per the germline V gene, CDR1 is MNHNY and CDR2 is SVGAGI (reference sequence). The CDR3 loop spans 14 amino acids. The CDR3 reads CANSPDRDFYAYAF. As DNA, the CDR3 is TGTGCCAACAGCCCCGACAGGGACTTCTATGCCTACGCCTTC.

Concerning this clonotype itself: Its ends do not fully match the called genes, so a read error is possible. The chain uses TRBV29-1 and TRBJ2-2; 7 nucleotides agree with TRBD2. CDR1 is SQVTM and CDR2 is ANQGSEA in the germline V gene. The CDR3 has 12 residues. CDR3 loop: CSVPERSGELVF. CDR3 nucleotides: TGCAGCGTGCCTGAGAGGAGCGGGGAGCTGGTTTTT.

This CDR3 reads CASSTPRGGQVQPQHF. CDR3 DNA sequence: TGTGCCAGTAGTACCCCCCGAGGGGGGCAGGTTCAGCCCCAGCATTTT. The rearrangement uses TRBV19 and TRBJ1-5; D might be TRBD1 (6 bases). The V gene lost 4 bases and the J gene lost 6 bases, with 19 bases spanning the gap. The germline CDR1 and CDR2 sequences are LNHDA and SQIVND (reference sequence). The CDR3 contains 16 residues. Full variable domain (outside the CDR3, taken from reference TRBV19 and TRBJ1-5): DGGITQSPKYLFRKEGQNVTLSCEQNLNHDAMYWYRQDPGQGLRLIYYSQIVNDFQKGDIAEGYSVSREKKESFPLTVTSAQKNPTAFYLCASSTPRGGQVQPQHFGDGTRLSIL.

Regarding this clonotype: One junction end disagrees with the germline gene, perhaps due to a read error. CDR3 residues: CARSDRQRGANQPQHF. The DNA of the CDR3 is TGTGCCAGGAGCGACCGACAGCGAGGGGCCAATCAGCCCCAACATTTT. This chain links TRBV11-3 with TRBJ1-5; tentative D call: TRBD1 (5 bases). The CDR3 has 16 residues. Germline V gene data show CDR1 as SGHNT and CDR2 as YENEEA.

The chain recombines TRBV29-1 with TRBJ1-2; D not resolved. Germline CDR1 reads SQVTM; CDR2 reads ANQGSEA. V was shortened by 6 bases and J by 3 bases, with 14 bases between the two germline ends. The CDR3 has 13 residues. The CDR3 region has the DNA TGCAGCGTCTATCTTGGTCGCCACTATGGCTACACCTTC. Protein sequence: CSVYLGRHYGYTF.

The V call is TRBV5-1, the J call TRBJ2-1, with 10 bases aligning to TRBD2. This CDR3 spans 14 amino acids. Germline V lookup: CDR1 SGHRS, CDR2 YFSETQ. CDR3 residues: CVNTLAGGYNEQFF. The DNA for the CDR3 is TGCGTCAACACGTTAGCGGGAGGTTACAATGAGCAGTTCTTC.

This clonotype was counted a single time. This is likely a read error, given that the CDR3 carries no conserved phenylalanine or tryptophan at its end. It is unclear where the CDR3 begins or ends on the DNA, so no DNA is shown, and the CDR3 is as TCRdb lists it. V gene TRBV4-1 combines with J gene TRBJ2-1. Germline-derived CDR1 and CDR2 are MGHRA and YSYEKL. Ends included, the CDR3 has 16 residues. The chain's CDR3 is CASSQESATQYNERFL.

This rearrangement joins TRBV4-1 to TRBJ2-7; possible D gene TRBD2, 5 bases. Germline assignment: CDR1 MGHRA and CDR2 YSYEKL. V was trimmed by 4 bases and J by 7 bases, leaving 20 bases between them. There are 15 residues in the CDR3. This CDR3 reads CASSRGLQRGNEQYF. For the CDR3, the DNA is TGCGCCAGCAGCCGAGGATTGCAACGGGGAAATGAGCAGTACTTC.

This clonotype has just one count. A read error may be the cause here, since a much bigger clone is one base away. This CDR3 reads CSATMRGVVPLNTEAFF. CDR3 nucleotides: TGCAGTGCTACCATGAGAGGGGTGGTACCGTTGAACACTGAAGCTTTCTTT. The chain uses TRBV20-1 and TRBJ1-1; a weak D match, TRBD1 (5 bases). Germline CDR1 DFQATT, CDR2 SNEGSKA (reference sequence). The CDR3 runs 17 residues. V was clipped by 4 bases and J by 0 bases, with 21 bases between them.

This sequence joins TRBV29-1 and TRBJ2-5; D possibly corresponds to TRBD2 (5 bases). Trimming left V 6 bases short and J 2 bases short, with 13 bases between. The V gene's germline CDR1 is SQVTM and CDR2 ANQGSEA. CDR3 length: 13 residues. CDR3 bases: TGCAGCGTCTATAGCGAGGCTCAAGAGACCCAGTACTTC. As protein: CSVYSEAQETQYF.

The chain employs TRBV7-3 and TRBJ2-1; 9 bases match TRBD1. This CDR3 contains 15 residues. The V gene's germline CDR1 is SGHTA and CDR2 FQGTGA. Unmatched junction bases numbered 8, after V lost 4 bases and J lost 7 bases. Written as DNA, the CDR3 is TGTGCCAGCAGCTCAGGGACAGGGAGCGGGAATGAGCAGTTCTTC. Its protein product is CASSSGTGSGNEQFF.